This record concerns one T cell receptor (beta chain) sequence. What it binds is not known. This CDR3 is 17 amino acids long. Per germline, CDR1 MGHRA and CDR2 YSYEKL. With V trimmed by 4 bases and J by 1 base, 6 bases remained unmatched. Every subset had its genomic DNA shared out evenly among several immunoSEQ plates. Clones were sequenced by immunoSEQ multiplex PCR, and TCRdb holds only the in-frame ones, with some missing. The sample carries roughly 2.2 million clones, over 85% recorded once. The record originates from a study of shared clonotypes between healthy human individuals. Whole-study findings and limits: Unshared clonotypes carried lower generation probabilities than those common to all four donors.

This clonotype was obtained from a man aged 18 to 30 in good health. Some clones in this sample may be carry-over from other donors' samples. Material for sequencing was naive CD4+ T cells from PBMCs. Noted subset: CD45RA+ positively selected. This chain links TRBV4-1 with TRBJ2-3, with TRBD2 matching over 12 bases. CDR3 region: CASSPGTSGWGTDTQYF. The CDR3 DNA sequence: TGCGCCAGCAGCCCCGGGACTAGCGGGTGGGGCACAGATACGCAGTATTTT.